Reported below is one T cell receptor beta chain. Authors' data handling: Estimation of nucleated cell counts relied on the amplification of reference gene primers. Clones were sequenced by immunoSEQ multiplex PCR, and TCRdb holds only the in-frame ones, with some missing. The V and J calls and clone size come from that table; D and trimming were worked out from the DNA. The sample has about 290,000 clones, around four fifths seen once; the top ten hold 4.1%. This sample was taken from a study of blood T cell repertoires in COVID-19. Study context: Italy, Spain and the United States were the sources of the convalescent and acute COVID-19 samples. In each case, the material was cDNA or gDNA derived from T cells, B-cell-depleted T cells, or PBMCs.

Germline CDR1 and CDR2: LGHDT and YNNKEL (reference sequence). J lost 6 bases, V lost 1 base, and 5 bases had no gene match. The length of the CDR3 is 17 residues. The specimen was peripheral blood. The TCR comes from a woman between 45 and 60 years old with active or convalescent COVID-19. The gene calls are TRBV3-1 (or the pseudogene TRBV3-2) and TRBJ2-1; TRBD2 aligns across 14 bases. The CDR3 nucleotides read TGTGCCAGCAGCCAAGGACTAGCGGGAGGGCCGGGCAATGAGCAGTTCTTC. Its translation: CASSQGLAGGPGNEQFF.